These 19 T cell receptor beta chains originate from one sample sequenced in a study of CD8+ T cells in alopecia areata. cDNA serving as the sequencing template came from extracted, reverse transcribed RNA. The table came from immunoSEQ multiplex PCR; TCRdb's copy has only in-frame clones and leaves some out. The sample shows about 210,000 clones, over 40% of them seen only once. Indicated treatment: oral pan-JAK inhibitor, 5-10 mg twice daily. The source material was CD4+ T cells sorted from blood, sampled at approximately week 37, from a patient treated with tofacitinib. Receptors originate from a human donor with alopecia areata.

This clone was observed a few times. The CDR3 here is CASSLFPLRGGGYGYTF. The CDR3 DNA reads as TGTGCCAGCAGTTTATTTCCTCTCCGGGGCGGAGGCTATGGCTACACCTTC. The J gene is TRBJ1-2, the V gene TRBV27; perhaps TRBD1 as D (5 bases). V lost 1 base, J lost 4 bases, and 19 bases lay in between. Germline values: CDR1 MNHEY, CDR2 SMNVEV (reference sequence). The CDR3 covers 17 residues.

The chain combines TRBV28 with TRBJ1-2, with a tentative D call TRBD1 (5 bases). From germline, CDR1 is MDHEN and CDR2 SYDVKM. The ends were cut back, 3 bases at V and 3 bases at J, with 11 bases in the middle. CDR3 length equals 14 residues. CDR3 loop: CASSLSQGYYGYTF. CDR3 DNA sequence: TGTGCCAGCAGTTTGAGCCAGGGATACTATGGCTACACCTTC.

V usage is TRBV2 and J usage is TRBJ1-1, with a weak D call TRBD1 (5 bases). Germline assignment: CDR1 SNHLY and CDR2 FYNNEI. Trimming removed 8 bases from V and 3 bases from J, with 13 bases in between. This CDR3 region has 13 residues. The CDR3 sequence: CASGSEGYTEAFF. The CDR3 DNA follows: TGTGCCAGCGGCTCTGAGGGGTACACTGAAGCTTTCTTT.

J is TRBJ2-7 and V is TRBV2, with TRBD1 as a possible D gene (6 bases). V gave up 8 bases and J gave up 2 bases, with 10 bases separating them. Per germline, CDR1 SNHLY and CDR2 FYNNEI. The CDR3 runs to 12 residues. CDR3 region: CASGRGPYEQYF. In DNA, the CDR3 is TGTGCCAGCGGCAGGGGACCCTACGAGCAGTACTTC.

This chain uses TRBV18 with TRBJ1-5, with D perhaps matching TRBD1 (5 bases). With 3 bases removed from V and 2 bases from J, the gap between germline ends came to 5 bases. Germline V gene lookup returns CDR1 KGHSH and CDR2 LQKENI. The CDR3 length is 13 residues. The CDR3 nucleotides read TGTGCCAGCTCACCCAGGGGCAATCAGCCCCAGCATTTT. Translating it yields CASSPRGNQPQHF.

The CDR3 sequence is CASRPEGANVLTF. Written as DNA, the CDR3 is TGTGCCAGCCGCCCCGAGGGGGCCAACGTCCTGACTTTC. This chain joins TRBV6-4 and TRBJ2-6; D is ambiguous. This CDR3 is 13 amino acids long. Germline-derived CDR1 and CDR2 are MRHNA and SNTAGT. The V and J ends lost 8 bases and 4 bases respectively, with 9 bases between them.

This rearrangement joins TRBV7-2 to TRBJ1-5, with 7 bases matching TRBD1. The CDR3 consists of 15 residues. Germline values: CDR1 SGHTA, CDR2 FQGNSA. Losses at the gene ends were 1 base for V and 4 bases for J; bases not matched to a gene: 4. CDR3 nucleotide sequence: TGTGCCAGCAGCTTAGGAGGGGGCGCAAATCAGCCCCAGCATTTT. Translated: CASSLGGGANQPQHF.

For the CDR3, the DNA is TGTGCCAGCAGCTTAATTTTAGCAGGCTACGAGCAGTACTTC. Its protein product is CASSLILAGYEQYF. The J gene is TRBJ2-7, the V gene TRBV7-2; D gene uncertain. CDR3 length: 14 amino acids. CDR1 and CDR2 from the germline V gene are SGHTA and FQGNSA. Trimming stripped 2 bases from V and 3 bases from J, with 11 bases between.

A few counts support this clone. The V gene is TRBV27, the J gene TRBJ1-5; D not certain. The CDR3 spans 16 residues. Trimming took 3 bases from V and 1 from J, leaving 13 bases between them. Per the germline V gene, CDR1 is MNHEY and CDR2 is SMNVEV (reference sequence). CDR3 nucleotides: TGTGCCAGCAGTTTTCTCCCCCCCGGGAGCAATCAGCCCCAGCATTTT. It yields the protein CASSFLPPGSNQPQHF.

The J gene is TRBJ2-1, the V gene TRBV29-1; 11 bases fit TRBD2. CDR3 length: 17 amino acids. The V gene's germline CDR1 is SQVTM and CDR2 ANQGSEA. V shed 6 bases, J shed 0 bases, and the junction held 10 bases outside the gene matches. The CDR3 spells CSVAASGRPSSYNEQFF. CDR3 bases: TGCAGCGTGGCTGCTAGCGGGAGGCCGAGCTCCTACAATGAGCAGTTCTTC.

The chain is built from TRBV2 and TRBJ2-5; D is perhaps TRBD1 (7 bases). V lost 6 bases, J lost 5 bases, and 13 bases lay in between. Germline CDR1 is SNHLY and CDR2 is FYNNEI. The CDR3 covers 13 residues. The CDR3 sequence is CASSRDSGETQYF. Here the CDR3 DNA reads TGTGCCAGCAGCAGGGACAGCGGGGAGACCCAGTACTTC.

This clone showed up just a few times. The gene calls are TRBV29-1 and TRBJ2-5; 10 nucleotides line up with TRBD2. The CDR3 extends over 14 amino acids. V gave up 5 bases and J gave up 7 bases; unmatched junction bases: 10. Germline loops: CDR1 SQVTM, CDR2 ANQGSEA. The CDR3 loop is CSVYLSGREGTQYF. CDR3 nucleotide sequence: TGCAGCGTTTACCTAAGCGGGAGGGAGGGGACCCAGTACTTC.

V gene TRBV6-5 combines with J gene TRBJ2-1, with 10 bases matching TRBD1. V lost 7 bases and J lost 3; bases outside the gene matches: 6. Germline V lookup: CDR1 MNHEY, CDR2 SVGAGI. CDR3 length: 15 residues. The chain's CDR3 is CASTGTGAYYNEQFF. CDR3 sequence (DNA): TGTGCCAGCACCGGGACAGGGGCTTACTACAATGAGCAGTTCTTC.

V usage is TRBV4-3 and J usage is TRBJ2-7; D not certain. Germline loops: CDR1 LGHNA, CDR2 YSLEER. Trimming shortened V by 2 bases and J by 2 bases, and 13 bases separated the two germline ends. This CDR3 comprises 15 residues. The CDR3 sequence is CASSQSLPQPYEQYF. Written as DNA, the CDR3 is TGCGCCAGCAGCCAATCATTACCGCAGCCCTACGAGCAGTACTTC.

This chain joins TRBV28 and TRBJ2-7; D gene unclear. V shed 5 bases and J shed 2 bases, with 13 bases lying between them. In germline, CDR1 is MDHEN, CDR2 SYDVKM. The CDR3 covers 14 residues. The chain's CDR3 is CASSMSLQPYEQYF. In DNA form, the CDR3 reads TGTGCCAGCAGTATGTCGTTACAACCCTACGAGCAGTACTTC.

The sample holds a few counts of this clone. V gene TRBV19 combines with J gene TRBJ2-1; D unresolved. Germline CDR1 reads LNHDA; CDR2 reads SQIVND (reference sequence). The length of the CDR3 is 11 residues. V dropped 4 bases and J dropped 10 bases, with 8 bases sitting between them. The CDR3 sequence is CASSTRREQFF. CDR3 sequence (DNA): TGTGCCAGTAGTACCCGGCGGGAGCAGTTCTTC.

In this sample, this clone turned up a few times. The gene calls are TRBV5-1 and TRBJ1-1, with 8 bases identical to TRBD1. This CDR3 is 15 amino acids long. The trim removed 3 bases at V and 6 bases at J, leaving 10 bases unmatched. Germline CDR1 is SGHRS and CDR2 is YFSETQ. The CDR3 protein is CASSSTPGQGSEAFF. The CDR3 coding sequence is TGCGCCAGCAGCTCAACCCCAGGACAGGGTTCTGAAGCTTTCTTT.

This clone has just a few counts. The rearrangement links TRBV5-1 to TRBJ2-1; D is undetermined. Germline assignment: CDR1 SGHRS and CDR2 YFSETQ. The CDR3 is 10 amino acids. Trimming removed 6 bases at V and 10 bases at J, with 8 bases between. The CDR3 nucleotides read TGCGCCAGCACCCAATTGGAGCAGTTCTTC. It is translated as CASTQLEQFF.

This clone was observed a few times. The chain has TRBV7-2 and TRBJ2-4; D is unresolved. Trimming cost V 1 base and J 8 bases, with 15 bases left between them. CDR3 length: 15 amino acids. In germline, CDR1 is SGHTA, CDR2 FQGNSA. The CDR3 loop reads CASSLGFRARDIQYF. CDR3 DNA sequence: TGTGCCAGCAGCTTAGGTTTCCGGGCACGGGACATTCAGTACTTC.